This T cell receptor beta chain was retrieved from a study of blood T cell repertoires in COVID-19. Unmatched junction bases numbered 9, after V lost 0 bases and J lost 8 bases. This CDR3 has 16 amino acids. Germline CDR1 SGHVS, CDR2 FQNEAQ. The protocol was immunoSEQ multiplex PCR, while the TCRdb copy is restricted to in-frame clones and leaves out a portion. The sample holds about 300,000 clones, around four fifths seen once. This clonotype was sampled from a woman aged 45-59 years with acute or convalescent COVID-19. V gene TRBV7-8 combines with J gene TRBJ2-1; TRBD1 agrees at 8 bases. Sequencing used peripheral blood. In nucleotides, the CDR3 is TGTGCCAGCAGCTTAGCCCGAGACAGGGGTGGCCATGAGCAGTTCTTC. Protein product: CASSLARDRGGHEQFF.